The subject of this entry is one TCR beta chain. Antigen unknown. The CDR3 is 21 amino acids. J lost 4 bases, V lost 1 base, and 18 bases had no gene match. Germline CDR1 and CDR2: MGHRA and YSYEKL. This record belongs to a study of cytomegalovirus exposure and HLA in healthy donors. Study-wide context: The use of the same platform for the 100 to 150 validation repertoires and the 550 to 700 first-cohort repertoires was reported by a later analysis. Study-wide points: The dataset shows that most TCR sequences were rare, while some public TCRs occurred in many donors. The study put under 200 TCR beta chains on its list as cytomegalovirus-associated. Three CMV-associated chains were confirmed in vitro to be specific for CMV antigens.

The table came from immunoSEQ multiplex PCR; TCRdb's copy has only in-frame clones and leaves some out. The table records roughly 50,000 clones, around nine tenths of them present only once. Sequencing was performed on PBMCs. This sequence was found in a man aged 18 to 29 in good health and CMV-seronegative. The V and J genes are TRBV4-1 and TRBJ2-3; 12 nucleotides agree with TRBD2. CDR3 in DNA: TGCGCCAGCAGCCAAGTGGAGTTTCGGGGGCTAGCGGGAGGGCGCGCAGATACGCAGTATTTT. Protein product: CASSQVEFRGLAGGRADTQYF.